This entry is about one T cell receptor beta chain. Its antigen is still unknown. This record belongs to a study of PD-1 blockade in classical Hodgkin lymphoma. Overall study results and limits: Newly diagnosed patients were reported to start with lower TCR diversity than healthy donors. By C4D1, CD4+ diversity increased significantly, especially in complete responders. Baseline diversity resembling that of newly diagnosed patients was seen in complete responders.

This CDR3 is 14 amino acids long. Germline lookup yields CDR1 WSHSY and CDR2 SAAADI. Trimming removed 2 bases at V and 4 bases at J, with 11 bases between. Regarding time point: cycle 4 day 1 (C4D1), after 6 weeks of nivolumab. Brentuximab vedotin exposure varied, and every patient relapsed after autologous stem cell transplantation. Sequencing was performed with immunoSEQ multiplex PCR; in TCRdb, only in-frame clones are kept and a portion is missing. The sample lists tens of thousands of clones, about 85% occurring once. This chain joins TRBV10-2 and TRBJ1-2; a weak D match, TRBD1 (6 bases). Material: peripheral blood mononuclear cells (PBMCs), obtained before the fourth cycle of nivolumab. This receptor was taken from a human donor with classical Hodgkin lymphoma. The CDR3 nucleotides are TGCGCCAGCAGTGAGGGGGGCACTCCCTATGGCTACACCTTC. Its translation is CASSEGGTPYGYTF.